This TCR beta chain was captured in a study of blood T cell repertoires in COVID-19. Germline assignment: CDR1 LNHDA and CDR2 SQIVND (reference sequence). J lost 8 bases, V lost 1 base, and 7 bases had no gene match. The CDR3 covers 16 residues. The method was immunoSEQ multiplex PCR; TCRdb's version includes in-frame clones alone and lacks a portion of them. The data contain hundreds of thousands of clones, roughly 87% of them singletons. The clonotype originates from a woman aged 50 to 60 who had recovered from COVID-19. The chain couples TRBV19 to TRBJ2-1, with TRBD2 matching 11 bases. Sequenced: peripheral blood. This chain's CDR3 is CASSIGTISGRDEQFF. The CDR3 DNA reads TGTGCCAGTAGTATAGGGACGATTAGCGGGAGGGATGAGCAGTTCTTC.